The 20 T cell receptor beta chains presented below share a single source sample, sequenced in a study of PD-L1 blockade in urothelial cancer (TCRdb year 2017). Receptor amplification or capture employed the immunoSEQ multiplex PCR assay. TCRdb obtained this table from immuneACCESS and retained in-frame rearrangements with V and J assigned. These tables miss some clones; where compared with another copy, unresolved V genes account for less than half of the shortfall, and the remainder is unexplained. This sample gives about 29,000 clones in total; approximately 86% of them show up just once. The ten largest clonotypes hold 1.8% of the sample. The specimen was PBMCs, collected around atezolizumab (anti-PD-L1) treatment. The receptors were gathered from a man between 45 and 60 years old with urothelial cancer.

The rearrangement uses TRBV2 and TRBJ2-2; 10 bases align to TRBD1. J gave up 3 bases and V 4 bases, and 11 bases lay outside the gene matches. CDR1 is SNHLY and CDR2 is FYNNEI in the germline V gene. The CDR3 length is 18 residues. The CDR3 loop reads CASSVPSEGTGDTGELFF. The DNA for the CDR3 is TGTGCCAGCAGTGTCCCCTCCGAGGGGACAGGGGACACCGGGGAGCTGTTTTTT.

This rearrangement joins TRBV18 to TRBJ2-1, with D unclear. V was trimmed by 2 bases and J by 8 bases, leaving 7 bases between them. CDR3 size: 12 residues. Germline values: CDR1 KGHSH, CDR2 LQKENI. The CDR3 spells CASSPDGDEQFF. The CDR3 nucleotides read TGTGCCAGCTCACCAGATGGAGATGAGCAGTTCTTC.

J is TRBJ2-1 and V is TRBV5-4; TRBD2 matches at 13 bases. V shed 6 bases and J 5 bases; nucleotides not matched to a gene: 14. CDR1 is SGHNT, CDR2 YYREEE, per germline (reference sequence). This CDR3 comprises 18 residues. In DNA, the CDR3 is TGTGCCAGCAAAAAAGGACTAGCGGGAGAGGGGGCCCACAATGAGCAGTTCTTC. Translated: CASKKGLAGEGAHNEQFF.

The rearrangement uses TRBV11-2 and TRBJ1-2; tentatively, D is TRBD1 (6 bases). V gave up 1 base and J gave up 3 bases, with 9 bases separating them. The length of the CDR3 is 14 residues. CDR1 is SGHAT and CDR2 is FQNNGV in the germline V gene. The DNA for the CDR3 is TGTGCCAGCAGCTTAGGAGCAGGGGACTATGGCTACACCTTC. This sequence encodes CASSLGAGDYGYTF.

The chain carries TRBV10-1 and TRBJ2-2, with D maybe TRBD1 (6 bases). CDR1 is WNHNN, CDR2 SYGVQD, per germline (reference sequence). Trimming removed 4 bases at V and 0 bases at J, with 12 bases between. This CDR3 region has 16 residues. CDR3 residues: CASSGTGTTNTGELFF. For the CDR3, the DNA is TGCGCCAGCAGTGGCACCGGGACAACGAACACCGGGGAGCTGTTTTTT.

V is TRBV14 and J is TRBJ2-3; D remains unclear. CDR1 and CDR2 from the germline V gene are SGHDN and FVKESK. The CDR3 has 15 amino acids. V lost 0 bases, J lost 1 base, and 8 bases lay in between. The CDR3 region is CASSQDIGGTDTQYF. CDR3 nucleotide sequence: TGTGCCAGCAGCCAAGATATCGGTGGCACAGATACGCAGTATTTT.

This chain links TRBV27 with TRBJ2-2, with D unclear. CDR3 size: 14 residues. The V and J ends lost 2 bases and 1 base respectively, with 5 bases between them. Per the germline V gene, CDR1 is MNHEY and CDR2 is SMNVEV (reference sequence). The CDR3 sequence is CASSLVRNTGELFF. The CDR3 DNA reads as TGTGCCAGCAGTTTAGTTCGGAACACCGGGGAGCTGTTTTTT.

The chain couples TRBV9 to TRBJ2-1; 7 nucleotides match TRBD2. With 1 base clipped from V and 7 bases from J, the junction kept 8 bases outside the gene matches. The CDR3 extends over 15 amino acids. The V gene's germline CDR1 is SGDLS and CDR2 YYNGEE. The CDR3 spells CASSVLADPGNEQFF. Written as DNA, the CDR3 is TGTGCCAGCAGCGTACTAGCGGACCCCGGGAATGAGCAGTTCTTC.

The genes are TRBV7-8 and TRBJ2-7; D remains unclear. CDR3 length: 17 amino acids. The germline V and J ends were trimmed by 5 bases and 0 bases, with 20 bases remaining between them. Germline V gene sequence: CDR1 SGHVS, CDR2 FQNEAQ. The CDR3 bases are TGTGCCAGCAGCCCCAGCATCAGGCACCCCAGCTCCTACGAGCAGTACTTC. Its translation: CASSPSIRHPSSYEQYF.

V usage is TRBV5-4 and J usage is TRBJ1-2, with TRBD1 matching 8 bases. This CDR3 has 13 residues. Germline V gene lookup returns CDR1 SGHNT and CDR2 YYREEE (reference sequence). The ends lost 4 bases at V and 3 bases at J; junction bases unmatched: 2. CDR3 loop: CASSPGQDYGYTF. In DNA form, the CDR3 reads TGTGCCAGCAGCCCGGGACAGGACTATGGCTACACCTTC.

The chain links TRBV6-1 to TRBJ2-5, with 9 bases fitting TRBD2. The junction had 5 bases not matched to a gene; V was cut back by 7 bases and J by 5 bases. CDR3 length: 13 residues. Germline values: CDR1 MNHNS, CDR2 SASEGT. As DNA, the CDR3 is TGTGCCAGCACCGGCGGGAGGGCCGAGACCCAGTACTTC. It specifies CASTGGRAETQYF.

The chain has TRBV18 and TRBJ2-1; perhaps TRBD1 as D (6 bases). Per germline, CDR1 KGHSH and CDR2 LQKENI. V lost 1 base and J lost 1, with 11 bases in between. The length of the CDR3 is 16 residues. The CDR3 loop is CASSPLWQGSYNEQFF. As DNA, the CDR3 is TGTGCCAGCTCACCACTTTGGCAGGGGTCCTACAATGAGCAGTTCTTC.

The chain uses TRBV27 and TRBJ1-4; the D is unclear. The CDR3 length is 17 residues. Germline V gives CDR1 MNHEY, CDR2 SMNVEV (reference sequence). The V end was cut by 1 base, the J end by 5 bases, with 17 bases between. CDR3 DNA sequence: TGTGCCAGCAGTTTATTGGGCAGTAGGTCTATGAATGAAAAACTGTTTTTT. Translating gives CASSLLGSRSMNEKLFF.

There are a few counts of this clone. The genes are TRBV18 and TRBJ1-4; D uncertain. CDR1 KGHSH and CDR2 LQKENI come from the germline V gene. V lost 6 bases, J lost 1 base, and 12 bases lay in between. The CDR3 loop spans 15 amino acids. CDR3 DNA sequence: TGTGCCAGCTCTCGAAAGCCGGGAACTAATGAAAAACTGTTTTTT. Translation gives CASSRKPGTNEKLFF.

This clone has just one count. The J gene is TRBJ1-1, the V gene TRBV29-1; no firm D call. Trimming took off 6 bases at V and 1 base at J, with 9 bases between the two ends. Germline CDR1 and CDR2: SQVTM and ANQGSEA. This CDR3 is built from 12 residues. This CDR3 is CSVAHGNTEAFF. Written as DNA, the CDR3 is TGCAGCGTCGCTCACGGGAACACTGAAGCTTTCTTT.

The rearrangement uses TRBV19 and TRBJ2-7, with TRBD1 matching over 10 bases. CDR1 and CDR2 (germline): LNHDA, SQIVND (reference sequence). Unmatched junction bases numbered 9, after V lost 0 bases and J lost 1 base. This CDR3 is built from 18 residues. In DNA, the CDR3 is TGTGCCAGTAGTATAGATCGTCGGGACAGGGGTGATTCCTACGAGCAGTACTTC. Amino acid sequence: CASSIDRRDRGDSYEQYF.

A few counts support this clone. V usage is TRBV19 and J usage is TRBJ2-7, with TRBD2 matching 7 bases. The CDR3 spans 14 residues. CDR1 is LNHDA and CDR2 is SQIVND in the germline V gene (reference sequence). The V and J ends lost 2 bases and 0 bases, in that order; junction bases with no gene match: 1. The CDR3 loop is CASSIRGSSYEQYF. The CDR3 coding sequence is TGTGCCAGTAGTATACGCGGGAGCTCCTACGAGCAGTACTTC.

The rearrangement uses TRBV6-5 and TRBJ1-1, with D maybe TRBD1 (5 bases). There are 11 residues in the CDR3. Trimming took off 8 bases at V and 6 bases at J, with 10 bases between the two ends. Germline CDR1 reads MNHEY; CDR2 reads SVGAGI. CDR3 protein: CASVTGAEAFF. CDR3 coding DNA: TGTGCCAGCGTAACGGGGGCTGAAGCTTTCTTT.

The gene calls are TRBV4-1 and TRBJ1-3, with 9 bases lining up with TRBD1. After removal of 6 bases from V and 0 bases from J, the junction contained 9 bases not matched to a gene. This CDR3 is 17 amino acids long. Germline CDR1 reads MGHRA; CDR2 reads YSYEKL. The CDR3 loop reads CASSRQGVVLSGNTIYF. DNA for the CDR3: TGCGCCAGCAGTCGACAGGGGGTCGTCCTCTCTGGAAACACCATATATTTT.

The CDR3 DNA sequence: TGTGCCAGCAGCCTTGGGGCCTTCTTCGGTACGCAGTATTTT. Encoded protein: CASSLGAFFGTQYF. The gene calls are TRBV7-3 and TRBJ2-3, with D maybe TRBD1 (5 bases). CDR1 is SGHTA and CDR2 is FQGTGA in the germline V gene. CDR3 length: 14 amino acids. Trimming stripped 5 bases from V and 8 bases from J, with 17 bases between.